The clone carrying this T cell receptor beta chain was recorded at least ten times. The antigen remains unidentified. The source of the sample is a study of regulatory T cells in long-lasting Graves disease. Sequencing libraries for TCR beta were prepared with iRepertoire HTBI primers and Arm-PCR of CDR3 regions. MiXCR was run by TCRdb on the multiplex PCR reads, yielding one entry per CDR3 protein. The sample has about 460,000 distinct CDR3 sequences, 12% to 15% seen once; the top ten hold around a sixth. The germline V gene has CDR1 SGHVS and CDR2 FQNEAQ. V gave up 2 bases and J gave up 0 bases; unmatched junction bases: 5. This CDR3 is built from 16 residues. Whole-study results and caveats: Possibly, too few samples lowered accuracy. Preferential use of TRBV28, TRBJ1-2 and TRBJ2-5 was seen in persistent disease.

Time point of the sample: newly diagnosed GD, antithyroid drugs for less than 3 months. From RNA extracted from PBMCs, the TCR library was made. In addition, the sample was reused for a study of T cells in Graves' hyperthyroidism and ophthalmopathy.

This clonotype originated in a woman between 45 and 60 years old with Graves disease. The chain links TRBV7-8 to TRBJ2-3; 7 positions agree with TRBD1. Specimen: peripheral blood mononuclear cells (PBMCs), collected at new diagnosis, from a patient treated with antithyroid drugs. In DNA form, the CDR3 reads TGTGCCAGCAGCTTATTTGACAGGGCTAGCACAGATACGCAGTATTTT. Translating it yields CASSLFDRASTDTQYF.